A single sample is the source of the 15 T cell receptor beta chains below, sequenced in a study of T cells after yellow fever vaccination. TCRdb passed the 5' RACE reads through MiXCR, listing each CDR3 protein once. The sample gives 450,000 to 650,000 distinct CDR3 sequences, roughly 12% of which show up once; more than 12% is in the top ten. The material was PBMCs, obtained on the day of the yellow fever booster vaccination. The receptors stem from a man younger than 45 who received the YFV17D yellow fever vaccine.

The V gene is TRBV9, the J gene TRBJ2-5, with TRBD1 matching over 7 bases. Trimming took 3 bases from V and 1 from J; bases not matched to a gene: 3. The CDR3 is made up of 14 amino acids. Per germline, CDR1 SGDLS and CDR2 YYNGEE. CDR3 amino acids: CASSAGTAQETQYF. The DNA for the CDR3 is TGTGCCAGCAGCGCAGGGACAGCCCAAGAGACCCAGTACTTC. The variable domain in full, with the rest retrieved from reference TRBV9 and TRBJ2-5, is DSGVTQTPKHLITATGQRVTLRCSPRSGDLSVYWYQQSLDQGLQFLIQYYNGEERAKGNILERFSAQQFPDLHSELNLSSLELGDSALYFCASSAGTAQETQYFGPGTRLLVL.

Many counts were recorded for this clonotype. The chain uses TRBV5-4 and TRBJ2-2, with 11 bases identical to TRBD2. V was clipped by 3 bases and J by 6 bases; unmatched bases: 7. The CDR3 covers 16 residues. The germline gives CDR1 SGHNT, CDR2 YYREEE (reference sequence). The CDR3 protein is CASSSLSGRASGELFF. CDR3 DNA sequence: TGTGCCAGCAGCTCGCTTAGCGGGAGGGCCTCCGGGGAGCTGTTTTTT.

The CDR3 DNA reads TGTGCCAGCAGTTTAACCCTAGCGGGAGGGCCGCAAGATACGCAGTATTTT. Translating it yields CASSLTLAGGPQDTQYF. V usage is TRBV28 and J usage is TRBJ2-3, with 12 bases aligning to TRBD2. Trimming cost V 2 bases and J 5 bases; bases outside gene matches: 8. This CDR3 has 17 amino acids. Germline values: CDR1 MDHEN, CDR2 SYDVKM.

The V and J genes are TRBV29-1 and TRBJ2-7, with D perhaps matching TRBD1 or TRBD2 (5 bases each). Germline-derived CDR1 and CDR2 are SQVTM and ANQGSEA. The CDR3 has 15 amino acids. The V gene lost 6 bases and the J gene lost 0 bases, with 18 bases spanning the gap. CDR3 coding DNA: TGCAGCGTCCAAGGCATGGGGACGGTCTCCTACGAGCAGTACTTC. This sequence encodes CSVQGMGTVSYEQYF.

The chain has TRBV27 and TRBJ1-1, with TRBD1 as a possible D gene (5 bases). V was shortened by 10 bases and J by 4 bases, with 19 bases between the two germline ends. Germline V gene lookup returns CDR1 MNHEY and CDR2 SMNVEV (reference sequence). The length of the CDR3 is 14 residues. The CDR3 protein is CATLLRGAFTEAFF. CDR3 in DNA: TGTGCCACCCTTCTCCGAGGGGCCTTCACTGAAGCTTTCTTT.

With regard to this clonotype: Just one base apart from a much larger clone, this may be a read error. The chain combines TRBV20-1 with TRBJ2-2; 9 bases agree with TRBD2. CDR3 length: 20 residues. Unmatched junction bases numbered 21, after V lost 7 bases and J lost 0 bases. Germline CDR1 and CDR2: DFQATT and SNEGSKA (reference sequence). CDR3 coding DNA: TGCAGTGGCCCCCTTTGGGGTTCTAGCGGGACCTCCCCGAACACCGGGGAGCTGTTTTTT. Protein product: CSGPLWGSSGTSPNTGELFF.

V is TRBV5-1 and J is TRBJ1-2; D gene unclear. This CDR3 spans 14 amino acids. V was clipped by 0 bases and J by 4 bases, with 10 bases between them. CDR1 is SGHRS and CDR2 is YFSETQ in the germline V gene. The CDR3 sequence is CASSLGRRAYGYTF. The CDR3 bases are TGCGCCAGCAGCTTGGGGAGACGGGCCTATGGCTACACCTTC.

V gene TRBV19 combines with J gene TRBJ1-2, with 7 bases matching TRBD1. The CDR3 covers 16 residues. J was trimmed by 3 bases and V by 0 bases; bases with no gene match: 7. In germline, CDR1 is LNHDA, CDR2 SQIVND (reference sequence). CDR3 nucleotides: TGTGCCAGTAGTATAGACCCGACAGGGACCGACTATGGCTACACCTTC. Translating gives CASSIDPTGTDYGYTF.

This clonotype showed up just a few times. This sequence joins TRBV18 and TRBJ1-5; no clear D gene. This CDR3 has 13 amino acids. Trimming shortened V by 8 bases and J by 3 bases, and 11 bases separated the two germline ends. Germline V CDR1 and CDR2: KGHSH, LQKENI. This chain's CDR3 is CASRGLVNQPQHF. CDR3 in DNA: TGTGCCAGCCGGGGTTTGGTCAATCAGCCCCAGCATTTT. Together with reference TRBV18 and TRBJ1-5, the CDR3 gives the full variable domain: NAGVMQNPRHLVRRRGQEARLRCSPMKGHSHVYWYRQLPEEGLKFMVYLQKENIIDESGMPKERFSAEFPKEGPSILRIQQVVRGDSAAYFCASRGLVNQPQHFGDGTRLSIL.

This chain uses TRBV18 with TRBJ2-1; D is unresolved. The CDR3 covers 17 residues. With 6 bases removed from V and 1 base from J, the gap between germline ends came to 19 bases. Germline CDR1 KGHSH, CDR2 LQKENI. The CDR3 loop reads CASSPGTTRWSYNEQFF. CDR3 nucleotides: TGTGCCAGCTCCCCGGGCACAACAAGGTGGTCCTACAATGAGCAGTTCTTC. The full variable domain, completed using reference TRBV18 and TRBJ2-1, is NAGVMQNPRHLVRRRGQEARLRCSPMKGHSHVYWYRQLPEEGLKFMVYLQKENIIDESGMPKERFSAEFPKEGPSILRIQQVVRGDSAAYFCASSPGTTRWSYNEQFFGPGTRLTVL.

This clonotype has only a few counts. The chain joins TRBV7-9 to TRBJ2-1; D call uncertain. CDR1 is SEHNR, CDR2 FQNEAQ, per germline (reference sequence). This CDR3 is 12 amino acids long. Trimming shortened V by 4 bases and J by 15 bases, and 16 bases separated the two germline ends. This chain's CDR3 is CASSYTLLQTFF. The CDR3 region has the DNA TGTGCCAGCAGCTATACCCTCCTCCAAACGTTCTTC.

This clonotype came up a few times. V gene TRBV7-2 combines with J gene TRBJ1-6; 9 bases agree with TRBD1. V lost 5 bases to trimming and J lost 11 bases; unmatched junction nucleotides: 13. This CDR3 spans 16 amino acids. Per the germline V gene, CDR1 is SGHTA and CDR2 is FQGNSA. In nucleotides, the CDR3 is TGTGCCAGCAGCCGCCTAACCGGGACAGGGCTAGCACCCCTCCACTTT. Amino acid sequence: CASSRLTGTGLAPLHF. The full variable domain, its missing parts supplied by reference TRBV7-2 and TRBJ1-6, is GAGVSQSPSNKVTEKGKDVELRCDPISGHTALYWYRQSLGQGLEFLIYFQGNSAPDKSGLPSDRFSAERTGGSVSTLTIQRTQQEDSAVYLCASSRLTGTGLAPLHFGNGTRLTVT.

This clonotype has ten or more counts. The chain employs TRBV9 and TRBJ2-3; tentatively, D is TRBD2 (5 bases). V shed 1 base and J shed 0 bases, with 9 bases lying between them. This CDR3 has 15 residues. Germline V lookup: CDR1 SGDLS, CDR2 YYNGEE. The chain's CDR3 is CASSVSGTSTDTQYF. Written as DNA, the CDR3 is TGTGCCAGCAGCGTAAGCGGAACTAGCACAGATACGCAGTATTTT.

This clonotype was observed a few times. This chain's CDR3 is CSARPTTDYEQYF. DNA for the CDR3: TGCAGTGCTAGACCGACCACTGACTACGAGCAGTACTTC. The chain joins TRBV20-1 to TRBJ2-7; D call uncertain. V lost 2 bases to trimming and J lost 3 bases, with 11 bases between them. CDR1 and CDR2 from the germline V gene are DFQATT and SNEGSKA (reference sequence). The CDR3 is made up of 13 amino acids.

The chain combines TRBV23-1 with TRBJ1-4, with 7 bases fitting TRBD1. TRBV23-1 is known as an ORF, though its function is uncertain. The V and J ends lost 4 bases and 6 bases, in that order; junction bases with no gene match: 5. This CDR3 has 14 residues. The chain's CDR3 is CASSRDSGHEKLFF. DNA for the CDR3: TGCGCCAGCAGTCGGGACAGCGGTCATGAAAAACTGTTTTTT.